The sample holds many counts of the clone carrying this T cell receptor (beta chain). V gave up 6 bases and J gave up 2 bases, with 18 bases separating them. The CDR3 contains 15 residues. From germline, CDR1 is SGHDT and CDR2 YYEEEE. In TCRdb, the PCR reads were re-called with MiXCR into one record per CDR3 protein. The sample lists about 640,000 distinct CDR3 sequences, nearly 20% occurring once. The data originate from a study of molecular identifiers for immune sequencing clone quantification. This receptor was obtained from a human donor in good health. Some libraries in this study had Jurkat cell RNA spiked in. The gene calls are TRBV5-6 and TRBJ2-7, with D possibly TRBD1 on 5 matching bases. The sequenced material came from naive CD8+ T cells from blood, with Jurkat cell RNA spiked in. Sample subset: FACS-sorted CD8+CD4-CCR7+CD45RA+ naive T cells. CDR3 region: CASTKELGPTYEQYF. CDR3 sequence (DNA): TGTGCCAGCACAAAAGAACTGGGGCCAACCTACGAGCAGTACTTC. The entire variable domain, with the rest obtained from reference TRBV5-6 and TRBJ2-7, is as follows: DAGVTQSPTHLIKTRGQQVTLRCSPKSGHDTVSWYQQALGQGPQFIFQYYEEEERQRGNFPDRFSGHQFPNYSSELNVNALLLGDSALYLCASTKELGPTYEQYFGPGTRLTVT.